Below are 26 T cell receptor beta chains sequenced from a single sample in a study of technical replicates of blood from four donors. The assay was immunoSEQ multiplex PCR, and TCRdb's table has in-frame clones only and misses some. In the table there are just over 95,000 clones, about 94% of which are singletons. Input material: T cells isolated from PBMCs. The origin of the receptors is a human donor in good health.

V gene TRBV7-2 combines with J gene TRBJ2-5; no clear D gene. V lost 5 bases and J lost 2, with 6 bases in between. The CDR3 has 12 residues. The V gene's germline CDR1 is SGHTA and CDR2 FQGNSA. The CDR3 spells CASSIQQETQYF. DNA for the CDR3: TGTGCCAGCAGCATACAACAAGAGACCCAGTACTTC.

The J gene is TRBJ2-7, the V gene TRBV2; no clear D gene. The V end was cut by 7 bases, the J end by 4 bases, with 8 bases between. Germline CDR1 and CDR2: SNHLY and FYNNEI. The CDR3 loop spans 11 amino acids. The chain's CDR3 is CASTTAYEQYF. The CDR3 bases are TGTGCCAGCACCACAGCTTACGAGCAGTACTTC.

V is TRBV6-1 and J is TRBJ1-4; D unclear. CDR3 length: 14 amino acids. Germline-derived CDR1 and CDR2 are MNHNS and SASEGT. Trimming cost V 2 bases and J 10 bases, with 14 bases left between them. CDR3 loop: CASSETMHFGKLFF. In nucleotides, the CDR3 is TGTGCCAGCAGTGAAACTATGCATTTCGGAAAACTGTTTTTT.

The chain links TRBV18 to TRBJ2-7, with 12 bases aligning to TRBD2. The V gene's germline CDR1 is KGHSH and CDR2 LQKENI. After removal of 2 bases from V and 0 bases from J, the junction contained 2 bases not matched to a gene. The CDR3 loop spans 16 amino acids. The CDR3 nucleotides are TGTGCCAGCTCACCAGAACTAGCGGGAGGCTCCTACGAGCAGTACTTC. Translating gives CASSPELAGGSYEQYF. Looking up the rest from reference TRBV18 and TRBJ2-7 gives the full variable domain: NAGVMQNPRHLVRRRGQEARLRCSPMKGHSHVYWYRQLPEEGLKFMVYLQKENIIDESGMPKERFSAEFPKEGPSILRIQQVVRGDSAAYFCASSPELAGGSYEQYFGPGTRLTVT.

The CDR3 loop is CASTLEGEDEQYF. In DNA, the CDR3 is TGCGCCAGCACCCTGGAAGGGGAGGACGAGCAGTACTTC. The genes are TRBV5-1 and TRBJ2-7, with D possibly matching TRBD2 (6 bases). The V and J ends lost 6 bases and 5 bases respectively, with 15 bases between them. Germline V CDR1 and CDR2: SGHRS, YFSETQ. The CDR3 has 13 amino acids. Full variable domain (missing parts from reference TRBV5-1 and TRBJ2-7): KAGVTQTPRYLIKTRGQQVTLSCSPISGHRSVSWYQQTPGQGLQFLFEYFSETQRNKGNFPGRFSGRQFSNSRSEMNVSTLELGDSALYLCASTLEGEDEQYFGPGTRLTVT.

This clone was recorded only once. This chain uses TRBV19 with TRBJ1-2; 10 bases line up with TRBD1. The trim removed 8 bases at V and 5 bases at J, leaving 11 bases unmatched. Germline CDR1 is LNHDA and CDR2 is SQIVND (reference sequence). The CDR3 covers 15 residues. For the CDR3, the DNA is TGTGCCAGTGCGATGACGACAGGGGGCATTTATGGCTACACCTTC. Residues: CASAMTTGGIYGYTF. The full variable domain, in which reference TRBV19 and TRBJ1-2 provide the parts outside the CDR3, is DGGITQSPKYLFRKEGQNVTLSCEQNLNHDAMYWYRQDPGQGLRLIYYSQIVNDFQKGDIAEGYSVSREKKESFPLTVTSAQKNPTAFYLCASAMTTGGIYGYTFGSGTRLTVV.

About this clone itself: This sample also contains other DNA sequences that code for the same CDR3. The CDR3 DNA is TGTGCCAGTACGGGGACAGCTAATGAAAAACTGTTTTTT. Amino acids: CASTGTANEKLFF. The rearrangement joins TRBV19 to TRBJ1-4; 7 bases are shared with TRBD1. Per the germline V gene, CDR1 is LNHDA and CDR2 is SQIVND (reference sequence). The CDR3 extends over 13 amino acids. Trimming cost V 7 bases and J 3 bases; bases outside gene matches: 2.

The chain uses TRBV5-4 and TRBJ2-3; 8 positions agree with TRBD2. In germline, CDR1 is SGHNT, CDR2 YYREEE (reference sequence). The length of the CDR3 is 15 residues. After removal of 4 bases from V and 3 bases from J, the junction contained 7 bases not matched to a gene. Here the CDR3 reads CASSLGLAVTDTQYF. CDR3 bases: TGTGCCAGCAGCCTAGGACTAGCTGTGACAGATACGCAGTATTTT.

The genes are TRBV15 and TRBJ1-4; 8 bases match TRBD1. The CDR3 loop spans 15 amino acids. Looked up from germline, CDR1 is LNHNV and CDR2 is YYDKDF (reference sequence). After removal of 3 bases from V and 8 bases from J, the junction contained 8 bases not matched to a gene. The CDR3 is CATSSLNRGTEKLFF. CDR3 nucleotides: TGTGCCACCAGCAGTCTAAACAGGGGGACCGAAAAACTGTTTTTT.

The rearrangement links TRBV7-3 to TRBJ2-1; possibly TRBD2 for D (5 bases). The CDR3 sequence is 12 residues long. Deletions cut 10 bases from V and 7 bases from J, with 14 bases between. Germline V gene data show CDR1 as SGHTA and CDR2 as FQGTGA. The CDR3 spells CATRGAGNEQFF. CDR3 nucleotide sequence: TGTGCCACCCGGGGTGCGGGTAATGAGCAGTTCTTC. Full variable domain (outside the CDR3, taken from reference TRBV7-3 and TRBJ2-1): GAGVSQTPSNKVTEKGKYVELRCDPISGHTALYWYRQSLGQGPEFLIYFQGTGAADDSGLPNDRFFAVRPEGSVSTLKIQRTERGDSAVYLCATRGAGNEQFFGPGTRLTVL.

This chain connects TRBV6-4 to TRBJ2-1; TRBD2 is a possible D gene (6 bases). CDR1 is MRHNA and CDR2 is SNTAGT in the germline V gene. This CDR3 has 16 residues. V lost 4 bases to trimming and J lost 7 bases, with 20 bases between them. For the CDR3, the DNA is TGTGCCAGCAGTGCTTCCCCCGGGAGTTGGGAAAATGAGCAGTTCTTC. Protein: CASSASPGSWENEQFF.

The chain joins TRBV5-4 to TRBJ2-5; D uncertain. The V gene's germline CDR1 is SGHNT and CDR2 YYREEE (reference sequence). The CDR3 is made up of 12 amino acids. V was pared by 0 bases and J by 5 bases, with 5 bases between. The CDR3 nucleotides are TGTGCCAGCAGCTTGGGTTCTGAGACCCAGTACTTC. Translation gives CASSLGSETQYF.

V is TRBV5-1 and J is TRBJ2-1, with 11 bases fitting TRBD1. The CDR3 sequence is 15 residues long. CDR1 is SGHRS and CDR2 is YFSETQ in the germline V gene. V shed 4 bases and J 8 bases; nucleotides not matched to a gene: 8. The CDR3 DNA reads TGCGCCAGCAGCCCCGGACAGGGGGCGCAGGATGAGCAGTTCTTC. As protein: CASSPGQGAQDEQFF.

In DNA, the CDR3 is TGCGCCAGCAGCTTCCCCTCCTCGTCCTACGAGCAGTACTTC. Its translation: CASSFPSSSYEQYF. The V and J genes are TRBV5-1 and TRBJ2-7; D remains unclear. The CDR3 runs to 14 residues. Trimming pared 2 bases from V and 1 base from J, leaving 10 bases between. Germline V gives CDR1 SGHRS, CDR2 YFSETQ.

In its sample, this clone was seen once. J is TRBJ1-2 and V is TRBV28; 9 bases are shared with TRBD1. V shed 6 bases, J shed 7 bases, and the junction held 18 bases outside the gene matches. Per germline, CDR1 MDHEN and CDR2 SYDVKM. This CDR3 contains 17 residues. CDR3 coding DNA: TGTGCCAGCAGCGAATTTTGGGGGACAGGGAGGAGGGGTGGCTACACCTTC. It codes for CASSEFWGTGRRGGYTF.

The chain joins TRBV19 to TRBJ1-4; 9 bases fit TRBD1. The junction had 7 bases not matched to a gene; V was cut back by 4 bases and J by 4 bases. Germline-derived CDR1 and CDR2 are LNHDA and SQIVND (reference sequence). The CDR3 extends over 16 amino acids. CDR3 sequence: CASSSTRDRDNEKLFF. DNA of the CDR3: TGTGCCAGTAGTAGTACCCGGGACAGGGATAATGAAAAACTGTTTTTT.

This clone was picked up one time. The chain has TRBV28 and TRBJ2-3, with TRBD2 identical over 8 bases. Per the germline V gene, CDR1 is MDHEN and CDR2 is SYDVKM. The V and J ends lost 6 bases and 4 bases, in that order; junction bases with no gene match: 6. CDR3 length: 14 amino acids. The CDR3 region is CASRKGLAPDTQYF. The CDR3 DNA is TGTGCCAGCAGGAAAGGACTAGCTCCAGATACGCAGTATTTT.

The chain combines TRBV7-6 with TRBJ2-5; D remains unclear. Germline V gene data show CDR1 as SGHVS and CDR2 as FNYEAQ. CDR3 length: 13 amino acids. V was shortened by 5 bases and J by 4 bases, with 11 bases between the two germline ends. CDR3 bases: TGTGCCAGCAGCGCTAGTCGGGTAGAGACCCAGTACTTC. Translating it yields CASSASRVETQYF.

The rearrangement uses TRBV9 and TRBJ1-2, with TRBD1 identical over 7 bases. V trimming: 2 bases; J trimming: 14 bases; junction bases outside the gene matches: 9. CDR1 is SGDLS, CDR2 YYNGEE, per germline. The length of the CDR3 is 12 residues. The CDR3 loop reads CASSVSGQALTF. CDR3 sequence (DNA): TGTGCCAGCAGCGTGTCAGGACAGGCCCTAACCTTC.

With respect to this clone: Additional DNA sequences in this sample encode the identical CDR3. This chain joins TRBV6-6 and TRBJ2-7, with a weak D call TRBD2 (6 bases). V was pared by 2 bases and J by 1 base, with 9 bases between. There are 14 residues in the CDR3. Germline V gene sequence: CDR1 MNHNY, CDR2 SVGAGI (reference sequence). The CDR3 protein is CASSYSSGSYEQYF. In nucleotides, the CDR3 is TGTGCCAGCAGTTACAGTAGCGGATCCTACGAGCAGTACTTC.

V gene TRBV11-3 combines with J gene TRBJ2-7, with 9 bases fitting TRBD2. The CDR3 loop spans 15 amino acids. Losses at the gene ends were 1 base for V and 4 bases for J; bases not matched to a gene: 5. Germline values: CDR1 SGHNT, CDR2 YENEEA. CDR3 sequence: CASSLVLAGTYEQYF. The DNA of the CDR3 is TGTGCCAGCAGCTTAGTCCTAGCGGGAACGTACGAGCAGTACTTC.

V and J are TRBV27 and TRBJ2-1; 7 bases line up with TRBD1. Germline values: CDR1 MNHEY, CDR2 SMNVEV (reference sequence). The CDR3 extends over 15 amino acids. Trimming at V came to 8 bases and at J to 1 base, leaving 8 bases not matched to a gene. The CDR3 loop reads CASRQGSTSYNEQFF. In DNA form, the CDR3 reads TGTGCCAGCCGACAGGGATCTACATCCTACAATGAGCAGTTCTTC.

The rearrangement joins TRBV21-1 to TRBJ1-1; the D call TRBD1 from the table was never checked on the DNA. TRBV21-1 is shown as a pseudogene. The CDR3 spans 16 residues. The CDR3 nucleotides are TGTGCCAGCAGCAAAGGACAGTCTGTATTGAACACTGAAGCTTTCTTT. It translates to CASSKGQSVLNTEAFF.

V gene TRBV7-2 combines with J gene TRBJ2-7, with TRBD1 matching over 8 bases. Germline V gives CDR1 SGHTA, CDR2 FQGNSA. Trimming at V came to 0 bases and at J to 5 bases, leaving 6 bases not matched to a gene. CDR3 length equals 15 residues. The CDR3 sequence: CASSLAPQGADEQYF. The CDR3 DNA reads as TGTGCCAGCAGCTTAGCGCCCCAGGGGGCCGACGAGCAGTACTTC.

The chain uses TRBV4-3 and TRBJ1-1; no clear D gene. CDR1 is LGHNA and CDR2 is YSLEER in the germline V gene. Trimming pared 0 bases from V and 8 bases from J, leaving 10 bases between. The CDR3 has 13 amino acids. The CDR3 DNA is TGCGCCAGCAGCCAAGAGCCTCGACTAGAAGCTTTCTTT. The encoded protein is CASSQEPRLEAFF.

This chain links TRBV6-1 with TRBJ2-5, with D possibly matching TRBD2 (6 bases). The CDR3 spans 13 residues. V was clipped by 3 bases and J by 5 bases, with 10 bases between them. The germline V gene encodes CDR1 MNHNS and CDR2 SASEGT. Here the CDR3 reads CASSESGRETQYF. The DNA for the CDR3 is TGTGCCAGCAGTGAGTCAGGGAGGGAGACCCAGTACTTC.